Shown below are 2 T cell receptor beta chains from a single sample sequenced in a study of OX40 agonist ivuxolimab in advanced cancers. TCRdb keeps only in-frame clones here, not all; method: immunoSEQ multiplex PCR. The table has 60,000 or so clones, 88% seen once. Sequencing used CD4+ or CD8+ T cells sorted from blood, obtained in a trial of the OX40 agonist ivuxolimab. These TCRs come from an adult with an advanced solid tumor such as melanoma, head and neck, liver or kidney cancer.

The chain employs TRBV5-1 and TRBJ1-2; D remains unclear. The V end lost 1 base, the J end lost 4 bases, and 14 bases lay between the germline ends. This CDR3 is built from 15 residues. Per the germline V gene, CDR1 is SGHRS and CDR2 is YFSETQ. The DNA of the CDR3 is TGCGCCAGCAGCTTGTTTGAGGGAGGCAGCTATGGCTACACCTTC. As protein: CASSLFEGGSYGYTF.

There are a few counts of this clone. J is TRBJ1-1 and V is TRBV28; D is ambiguous. The germline V gene has CDR1 MDHEN and CDR2 SYDVKM. The CDR3 sequence is 12 residues long. V dropped 3 bases and J dropped 5 bases, with 7 bases sitting between them. The CDR3 bases are TGTGCCAGCAGTTTTGGAGCTACTGAAGCTTTCTTT. Protein sequence: CASSFGATEAFF.